A single sample gave rise to the 18 T cell receptor beta chains below, sequenced in a study of blood T cell repertoires in COVID-19. TCRdb keeps only in-frame clones here, not all; method: immunoSEQ multiplex PCR. The sample shows roughly 230,000 clones, 65% to 85% of them seen only once. Sequenced sample: peripheral blood. Every receptor here comes from a woman aged 80 or older with acute or convalescent COVID-19.

This chain connects TRBV6-5 to TRBJ1-6; maybe TRBD1 (5 bases). Deletions cut 2 bases from V and 8 bases from J, with 13 bases between. CDR1 is MNHEY, CDR2 SVGAGI, per germline. CDR3 length: 15 amino acids. This CDR3 reads CASSYGGGRDSPLHF. The DNA of the CDR3 is TGTGCCAGCAGTTACGGGGGAGGGAGGGATTCACCCCTCCACTTT.

CDR3 loop: CASGLVGGRQNTEAFF. In DNA form, the CDR3 reads TGTGCTAGTGGTTTGGTCGGGGGGCGTCAGAACACTGAAGCTTTCTTT. V usage is TRBV12-5 and J usage is TRBJ1-1, with D possibly matching TRBD1 (6 bases). There are 16 residues in the CDR3. The V end was cut by 0 bases, the J end by 1 base, with 12 bases between. Germline CDR1 is LGHNT and CDR2 is FRNRAP.

This clone came up a few times. This sequence joins TRBV4-2 and TRBJ2-6; 9 bases agree with TRBD2. Losses at the gene ends were 6 bases for V and 0 bases for J; bases not matched to a gene: 3. The CDR3 loop spans 16 amino acids. Germline loops: CDR1 LGHNA, CDR2 YNFKEQ. The CDR3 reads CASSAGGYSGANVLTF. The DNA of the CDR3 is TGTGCCAGCAGTGCGGGGGGGTACTCTGGGGCCAACGTCCTGACTTTC.

This clone was observed once. This chain links TRBV9 with TRBJ2-6, with D unclear. The germline V gene has CDR1 SGDLS and CDR2 YYNGEE. There are 17 residues in the CDR3. The V gene lost 4 bases and the J gene lost 0 bases, with 14 bases spanning the gap. CDR3 sequence reads: CASSPRLTSSGANVLTF. The CDR3 nucleotides are TGTGCCAGCAGCCCCCGTCTCACGAGCTCTGGGGCCAACGTCCTGACTTTC. Combining the CDR3 with reference TRBV9 and TRBJ2-6 gives the whole variable domain DSGVTQTPKHLITATGQRVTLRCSPRSGDLSVYWYQQSLDQGLQFLIQYYNGEERAKGNILERFSAQQFPDLHSELNLSSLELGDSALYFCASSPRLTSSGANVLTFGAGSRLTVL.

This clone was recorded only once. The V gene is TRBV6-2 or TRBV6-3, the J gene TRBJ2-1, with TRBD1 matching over 8 bases. The germline gives CDR1 MNHEY, CDR2 SVGEGT. CDR3 length: 13 residues. V shed 6 bases, J shed 9 bases, and the junction held 7 bases outside the gene matches. CDR3 nucleotides: TGTGCCAGCAGCCCCGGACAGGGCGGTGAGCAGTTCTTC. Its protein is CASSPGQGGEQFF.

This clone has more than one count but fewer than ten. This chain uses TRBV5-6 with TRBJ1-2; TRBD1 agrees at 8 bases. Losses at the gene ends were 2 bases for V and 6 bases for J; bases not matched to a gene: 9. The germline V gene has CDR1 SGHDT and CDR2 YYEEEE. This CDR3 is built from 15 residues. For the CDR3, the DNA is TGTGCCAGCAGCTTCACCGGGACAGGATCGCATGGCTACACCTTC. This translates into CASSFTGTGSHGYTF.

The rearrangement links TRBV11-2 to TRBJ2-1; 10 positions match TRBD2. In germline, CDR1 is SGHAT, CDR2 FQNNGV. The CDR3 is 13 amino acids. Germline trimming cut 7 bases from V and 5 bases from J; bases unmatched to any gene: 2. The CDR3 spells CASTGLADNEQFF. The CDR3 DNA is TGTGCCAGCACAGGACTAGCGGACAATGAGCAGTTCTTC.

The V and J genes are TRBV27 and TRBJ2-1, with D unclear. CDR1 and CDR2 from the germline V gene are MNHEY and SMNVEV (reference sequence). CDR3 length: 12 amino acids. V was trimmed by 6 bases and J by 4 bases, leaving 7 bases between them. The CDR3 loop reads CASRRGYNEQFF. As DNA, the CDR3 is TGTGCCAGCAGGAGAGGATACAATGAGCAGTTCTTC.

This clone was seen ten or more times. The gene calls are TRBV6-5 and TRBJ1-6; 8 bases match TRBD1. The CDR3 totals 14 residues. Unmatched junction bases numbered 7, after V lost 6 bases and J lost 9 bases. Looked up from germline, CDR1 is MNHEY and CDR2 is SVGAGI. Written as DNA, the CDR3 is TGTGCCAGCAGGACTGGACAGGGCGGTTCACCCCTCCACTTT. It specifies CASRTGQGGSPLHF.

This clone turned up a few times. The V and J genes are TRBV30 and TRBJ2-3; TRBD2 matches 10 bases. The CDR3 loop spans 17 amino acids. Looked up from germline, CDR1 is GTSNPN and CDR2 is SVGIG (reference sequence). Trimming removed 4 bases from V and 1 base from J; junction bases left unmatched: 11. Written as DNA, the CDR3 is TGTGCCTGGACCGGACTAGCGGCCTTCTGGGGCACAGATACGCAGTATTTT. The encoded protein is CAWTGLAAFWGTDTQYF.

This sequence joins TRBV28 and TRBJ2-7; 9 nucleotides align to TRBD1. CDR3 length: 15 amino acids. With 2 bases clipped from V and 4 bases from J, the junction kept 6 bases outside the gene matches. Germline CDR1 reads MDHEN; CDR2 reads SYDVKM. CDR3 DNA: TGTGCCAGCAGTTTAGGGGACAGGGTTCGGTACGAGCAGTACTTC. Protein: CASSLGDRVRYEQYF.

V and J are TRBV5-1 and TRBJ2-4, with unresolved D. The CDR3 has 13 amino acids. With 5 bases removed from V and 0 bases from J, the gap between germline ends came to 6 bases. Looked up from germline, CDR1 is SGHRS and CDR2 is YFSETQ. This CDR3 is CASSTQAKNIQYF. For the CDR3, the DNA is TGCGCCAGCAGTACACAAGCCAAAAACATTCAGTACTTC.

The rearrangement uses TRBV4-2 and TRBJ1-6, with D possibly being TRBD1 (5 bases). The CDR3 extends over 15 amino acids. CDR1 and CDR2 from the germline V gene are LGHNA and YNFKEQ. Trimming removed 3 bases from V and 7 bases from J, with 13 bases in between. CDR3 sequence reads: CASSQEGQRNSPLHF. The CDR3 DNA reads TGTGCCAGCAGCCAGGAAGGACAAAGGAATTCACCCCTCCACTTT.

A single count supports this clone. The chain recombines TRBV5-1 with TRBJ1-3, with 7 nucleotides matching TRBD1. V dropped 0 bases and J dropped 8; count of bases not matched to a gene: 8. The CDR3 length is 15 residues. Germline lookup yields CDR1 SGHRS and CDR2 YFSETQ. Here the CDR3 reads CASSLDTGVGDTIYF. CDR3 DNA: TGCGCCAGCAGCTTGGATACAGGGGTCGGGGACACCATATATTTT.

V usage is TRBV6-1 and J usage is TRBJ1-3; 7 nucleotides line up with TRBD1. CDR3 length: 15 amino acids. J lost 4 bases, V lost 1 base, and 4 bases had no gene match. Germline CDR1 reads MNHNS; CDR2 reads SASEGT. The CDR3 DNA sequence: TGTGCCAGCAGTGAAGTAGAAGGGGGCGGAAACACCATATATTTT. It encodes CASSEVEGGGNTIYF.

CDR3 sequence: CASSLLQGTGELFF. CDR3 in DNA: TGTGCCAGCAGCCTCCTCCAGGGGACCGGGGAGCTGTTTTTT. This sequence joins TRBV11-2 and TRBJ2-2; D may be TRBD1 (6 bases). Per germline, CDR1 SGHAT and CDR2 FQNNGV. The CDR3 covers 14 residues. V was cut by 5 bases and J by 5 bases, with 12 bases left in between.

In this sample, this clone turned up a few times. The chain carries TRBV6-5 and TRBJ1-5, with D hard to call. With 8 bases removed from V and 0 bases from J, the gap between germline ends came to 14 bases. In germline, CDR1 is MNHEY, CDR2 SVGAGI. This CDR3 has 15 amino acids. In DNA, the CDR3 is TGTGCCAGCCAAATTTCCGGGAATAGCAATCAGCCCCAGCATTTT. It encodes CASQISGNSNQPQHF.

The J gene is TRBJ1-5, the V gene TRBV19; maybe TRBD1 (6 bases). CDR1 is LNHDA and CDR2 is SQIVND in the germline V gene (reference sequence). V lost 2 bases, J lost 0 bases, and 8 bases lay in between. The CDR3 loop spans 15 amino acids. This chain's CDR3 is CASSIRDNSNQPQHF. The CDR3 DNA reads as TGTGCCAGTAGTATACGGGACAATAGCAATCAGCCCCAGCATTTT.